This is a list of T cell receptor beta chains from one sample in a study of shared clonotypes between healthy human individuals. Measured with immunoSEQ multiplex PCR; TCRdb has only the in-frame clones, and not every one. Seen here are fewer than 800,000 clones, under 95% observed once, and the top ten hold 24%. Sample: naive CD8+ T cells sorted from blood. All receptors come from a man aged 25-40 years in good health. Both conserved end residues are part of each CDR3. The D gene is left open where the match is weak. Some rows have no size entry. The others give once, few or many, or a class for an expanded clone.

>TRBV21-1|TRBJ2-7|-|-
TGTGCCAGCAGCACTAACTTACTAGCGTTAAGCTCCTACGAGCAGTACTTC
CASSTNLLALSSYEQYF
>TRBV7-8|TRBJ2-2|-|-
TGTGCCAGCAGCCTAAGCAGGACTTACAACACCGGGGAGCTGTTTTTT
CASSLSRTYNTGELFF
>TRBV6-1|TRBJ2-5|TRBD2|once
TGTGCCAGCAGTGAAACGGGACTAGCGCCTCAAGAGACCCAGTACTTC
CASSETGLAPQETQYF
>TRBV18|TRBJ1-1|-|-
TGTGCCAGCTCGGCGGACGGAGGTGAAGCTTTCTTT
CASSADGGEAFF
>TRBV2|TRBJ2-4|TRBD1|few
TGTGCCAGCAGTCCCCGGGACAGTGACATTCAGTACTTC
CASSPRDSDIQYF
>TRBV27|TRBJ2-5|-|-
TGTGCCAGCAGTATTGATGAGGCAGGGATGGGGACCCAGTACTTC
CASSIDEAGMGTQYF
>TRBV5-5|TRBJ2-7|TRBD2|-
TGTGCCAGCAGTCAATCCGGACTAGCGGGCTTCGAGCAGTACTTC
CASSQSGLAGFEQYF
>TRBV5-4|TRBJ2-7|-|-
TGTGCCAGCAGGGATCAGTGGTACGAGCAGTACTTC
CASRDQWYEQYF
>TRBV9|TRBJ1-2|-|once
TGTGCCAGCAGCGCACCCCTCGTTGGCGTTAACAACACCTTC
CASSAPLVGVNNTF
>TRBV14|TRBJ1-2|TRBD1|once
TGTGCCAGCAGCCCCCTAGGGGGCACTAACTATGGCTACACCTTC
CASSPLGGTNYGYTF
>TRBV25-1|TRBJ1-2|-|-
TGTGCCAGCAGTGGACAGCACCCCAACTATGGCTACACCTTC
CASSGQHPNYGYTF
>TRBV10-3|TRBJ2-7|-|once
TGTGCCATCCGGGCTAGCTTCCCCTACGAGCAGTACTTC
CAIRASFPYEQYF
>TRBV7-9|TRBJ2-3|-|-
TGTGCCAGCAGCTTAAACAGGGAAGTCTCAGATACGCAGTATTTT
CASSLNREVSDTQYF
>TRBV29-1|TRBJ2-7|TRBD1|-
TGCAGCGTCATGACAGGGGTCTCCTACGAGCAGTACTTC
CSVMTGVSYEQYF
>TRBV28|TRBJ1-3|-|-
TGTGCCAGCAGTCGACTAATTGGAAACACCATATATTTT
CASSRLIGNTIYF
>TRBV14|TRBJ2-1|TRBD2|-
TGTGCCAGCAGCCAAGCTAGCGGGAGAGGCTATGAGCAGTTCTTC
CASSQASGRGYEQFF
>TRBV7-9|TRBJ2-5|TRBD1|once
TGTGCCAGCAGCTTAGTGACAGGGGAAGAGACCCAGTACTTC
CASSLVTGEETQYF
>TRBV7-6|TRBJ1-4|-|once
TGTGCCAGCAGCTCTGGGGGAGATGAAAAACTGTTTTTT
CASSSGGDEKLFF
>TRBV4-1|TRBJ2-5|-|-
TGCGCCAGCAGCCAGAACGGGGACGTACTCCTCCAAGAGACCCAGTACTTC
CASSQNGDVLLQETQYF
>TRBV7-9|TRBJ2-7|-|-
TGTGCCAGCAGCTTAATCCCCCAGGCCACCTACGAGCAGTACTTC
CASSLIPQATYEQYF
>TRBV2|TRBJ2-5|TRBD2|-
TGTGCCAGCAGATTCTTGGCGGGAGGGGATGAGACCCAGTACTTC
CASRFLAGGDETQYF
>TRBV19|TRBJ2-1|-|-
TGTGCCAGTAGTCCGGGACATTCACTCTACAATGAGCAGTTCTTC
CASSPGHSLYNEQFF
>TRBV6-6|TRBJ1-4|TRBD1|-
TGTGCCAGCAGTTACATGACAGGGAGTGAAAAACTGTTTTTT
CASSYMTGSEKLFF
>TRBV5-4|TRBJ1-1|-|-
TGTGCCAGCAGCTTGGATTGGGTATTGGTGGGCGTCGGAGGAAACACTGAAGCTTTCTTT
CASSLDWVLVGVGGNTEAFF
>TRBV7-9|TRBJ2-7|TRBD2|few
TGTGCCAGCAGCTTAGCGTCTGCGGGAGCCTACGAGCAGTACTTC
CASSLASAGAYEQYF
>TRBV10-1|TRBJ2-7|TRBD2|-
TGCGCCAGCACCTTTATGACTAGCGGGAGTGGCGAGCAGTACTTC
CASTFMTSGSGEQYF
>TRBV27|TRBJ2-5|-|few
TGTGCCAGCAGTTTACGTCAGGACCAGAGGGAGACCCAGTACTTC
CASSLRQDQRETQYF
>TRBV19|TRBJ2-1|TRBD2|-
TGTGCCAGTAGGAGCCCTACGGACTACAGCGGGACCGAGCAGTTCTTC
CASRSPTDYSGTEQFF
>TRBV11-3|TRBJ2-2|-|-
TGTGCCAGCAGTCTTTTGTCAGGGGGGGACACCGGGGAGCTGTTTTTT
CASSLLSGGDTGELFF
>TRBV6-1|TRBJ2-7|-|once
TGTGCCAGCAGCCCAGGCGCCTACGAGCAGTACTTC
CASSPGAYEQYF
>TRBV7-9|TRBJ2-1|-|-
TGTGCCAGCACCAGGGAGCCCTCCTACAATGAGCAGTTCTTC
CASTREPSYNEQFF
>TRBV5-5|TRBJ2-4|-|-
TGTGCCAGCAGCTCATCGACAGAAAACATTCAGTACTTC
CASSSSTENIQYF
>TRBV4-1|TRBJ2-5|-|few
TGCGCCAGCAGCCAAGAGCCAGAGCAAGAGACCCAGTACTTC
CASSQEPEQETQYF
>TRBV19|TRBJ2-7|TRBD2|-
TGTGCCAGTAGTATCCAGATGGGAGGGCCTTACGAGCAGTACTTC
CASSIQMGGPYEQYF
>TRBV6-1|TRBJ2-7|-|-
TGTGCCAGCAGGTCCGGGACGGCCATCCACGAGCAGTACTTC
CASRSGTAIHEQYF
>TRBV5-5|TRBJ1-5|TRBD1|-
TGTGCCAGCAGCTTCGGGACAGGGGAAGATCAGCCCCAGCATTTT
CASSFGTGEDQPQHF
>TRBV18|TRBJ2-5|-|-
TGTGCCAGCTCACCGGCAGGAGGGGGGGAGACCCAGTACTTC
CASSPAGGGETQYF
>TRBV7-8|TRBJ2-7|-|-
TGTGCCAGCAGCTTAGCCAGTGCCTACGAGCAGTACTTC
CASSLASAYEQYF
>TRBV7-9|TRBJ2-5|TRBD2|once
TGTGCCAGCAGCCGACCGGGGGGGAGATCAGAGACCCAGTACTTC
CASSRPGGRSETQYF
>TRBV4-1|TRBJ1-2|TRBD1|-
TGCGCCAGCAGCCAAGAGAGGCAGGGGGCCTATGGCTACACCTTC
CASSQERQGAYGYTF
>TRBV28|TRBJ1-2|-|few
TGTGCCAGCAGTGCCCGGTATGGCTACACCTTC
CASSARYGYTF
>TRBV29-1|TRBJ2-7|-|-
TGCAGCGTTGAAAGGTGGGACGAGCAGTACTTC
CSVERWDEQYF
>TRBV10-3|TRBJ2-7|TRBD1|-
TGTGCCATCAGTGAGTCTACAGGGGGCTTATACGAGCAGTACTTC
CAISESTGGLYEQYF
>TRBV27|TRBJ2-1|TRBD2|-
TGTGCCAGCAGTTTTGGGACTAGCGGGAGTTACAATGAGCAGTTCTTC
CASSFGTSGSYNEQFF
>TRBV28|TRBJ1-1|TRBD1|-
TGTGCCAGCAGCCGAAAATTGGACAGGGGGACTAACACTGAAGCTTTCTTT
CASSRKLDRGTNTEAFF
>TRBV13|TRBJ2-1|-|-
TGTGCCAGCAGCTTAGCGCAGGAGAAAGTATTCTCCTACAATGAGCAGTTCTTC
CASSLAQEKVFSYNEQFF
>TRBV2|TRBJ2-5|-|-
TGTGCCAGCAGTGCTGGGTTTCAAAGTGCGGGAGAGACCCAGTACTTC
CASSAGFQSAGETQYF
>TRBV9|TRBJ2-7|-|-
TGTGCCAGCAGCGTAGGTGAAGGGGTTAACGAGCAGTACTTC
CASSVGEGVNEQYF
>TRBV11-3|TRBJ2-1|TRBD2|-
TGTGCCAGCAGCCCAGGGACTAGCTCCTACAATGAGCAGTTCTTC
CASSPGTSSYNEQFF